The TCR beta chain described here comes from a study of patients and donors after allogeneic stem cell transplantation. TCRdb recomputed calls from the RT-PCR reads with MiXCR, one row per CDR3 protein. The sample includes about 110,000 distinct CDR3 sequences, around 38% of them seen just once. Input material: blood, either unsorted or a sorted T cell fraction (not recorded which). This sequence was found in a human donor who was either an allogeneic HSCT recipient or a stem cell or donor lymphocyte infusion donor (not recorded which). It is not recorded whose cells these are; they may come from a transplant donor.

The CDR3 DNA sequence: TGCAGTACTCTAGCGGGAGGCGAGCAGTACTTC. This codes for CSTLAGGEQYF. V gene TRBV20-1 combines with J gene TRBJ2-7; TRBD2 aligns across 11 bases. Losses at the gene ends were 8 bases for V and 6 bases for J; bases not matched to a gene: 3. CDR1 and CDR2 (germline): DFQATT, SNEGSKA (reference sequence). There are 11 residues in the CDR3.